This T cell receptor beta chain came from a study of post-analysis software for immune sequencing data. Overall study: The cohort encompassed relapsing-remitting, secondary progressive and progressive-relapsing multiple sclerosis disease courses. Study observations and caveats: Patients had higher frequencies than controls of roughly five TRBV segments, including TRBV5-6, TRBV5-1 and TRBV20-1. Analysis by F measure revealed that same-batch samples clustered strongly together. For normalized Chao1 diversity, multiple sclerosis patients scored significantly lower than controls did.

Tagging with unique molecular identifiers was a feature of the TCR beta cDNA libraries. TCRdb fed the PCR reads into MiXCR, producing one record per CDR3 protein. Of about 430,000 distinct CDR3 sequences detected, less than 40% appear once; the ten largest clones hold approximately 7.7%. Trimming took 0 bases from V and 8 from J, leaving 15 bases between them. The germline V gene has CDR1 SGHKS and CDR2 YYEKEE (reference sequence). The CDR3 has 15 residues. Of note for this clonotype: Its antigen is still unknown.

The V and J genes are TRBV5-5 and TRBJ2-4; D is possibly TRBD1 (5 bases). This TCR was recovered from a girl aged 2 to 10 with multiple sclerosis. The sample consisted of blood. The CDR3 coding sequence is TGTGCCAGCAGCTTGGGACAGCTACAAACTGACATTCAGTACTTC. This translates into CASSLGQLQTDIQYF.